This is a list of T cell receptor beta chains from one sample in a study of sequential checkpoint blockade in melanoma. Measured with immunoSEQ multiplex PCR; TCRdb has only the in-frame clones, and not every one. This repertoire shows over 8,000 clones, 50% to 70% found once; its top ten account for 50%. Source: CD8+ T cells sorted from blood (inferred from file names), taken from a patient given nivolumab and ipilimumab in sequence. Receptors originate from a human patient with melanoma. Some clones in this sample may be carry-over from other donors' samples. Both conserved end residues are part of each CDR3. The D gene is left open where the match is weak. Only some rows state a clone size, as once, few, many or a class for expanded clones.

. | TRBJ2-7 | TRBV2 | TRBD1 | TGTGCCAGCAGAAACCGACAGGGCCCAAACTACGAGCAGTACTTC | CASRNRQGPNYEQYF
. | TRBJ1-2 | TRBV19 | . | TGTGCCAGTACTTCAGGGTTTGGGCTTCTTGGCTACACCTTC | CASTSGFGLLGYTF
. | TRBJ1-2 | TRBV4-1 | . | TGCGCCAGCAGCTCCAAGTCCGGAGGGAGTTTATCATATGGCTACACCTTC | CASSSKSGGSLSYGYTF
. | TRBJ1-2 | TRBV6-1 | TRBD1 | TGTGCCAGCAGTGAATGGACAGGGAACTATGGCTACACCTTC | CASSEWTGNYGYTF
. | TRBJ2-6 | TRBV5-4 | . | TGTGCCAGCGAGGGTTCCGGGGCCAACGTCCTGACTTTC | CASEGSGANVLTF
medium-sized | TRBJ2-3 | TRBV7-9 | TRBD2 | TGTGCCAGCAGCAACGGACTAGCGGGGGGAGATACGCAGTATTTT | CASSNGLAGGDTQYF
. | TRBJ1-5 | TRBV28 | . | TGTGCCAGCAGTTTATCAGGAAGCAATCAGCCCCAGCATTTT | CASSLSGSNQPQHF
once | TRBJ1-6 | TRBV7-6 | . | TGTGCCAGCAGCTTAAGCGGAAAGGACTCACCCCTCCACTTT | CASSLSGKDSPLHF
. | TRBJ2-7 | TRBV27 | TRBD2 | TGTGCCAGCAGTCTCCGAAGGGAGGGCTACGAGCAGTACTTC | CASSLRREGYEQYF
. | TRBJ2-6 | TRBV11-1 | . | TGTGCCAGCAGCCCGGGTGGCGGGACAGTGGCCTCTGGGGCCAACGTCCTGACTTTC | CASSPGGGTVASGANVLTF
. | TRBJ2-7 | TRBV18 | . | TGTGCCAGCTCACTGGGAAGCGGAACCTACGAGCAGTACTTC | CASSLGSGTYEQYF
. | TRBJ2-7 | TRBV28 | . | TGTGCCAGCACCTACACTAGCTCCTACGAGCAGTACTTC | CASTYTSSYEQYF
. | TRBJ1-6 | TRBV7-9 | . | TGTGCCAGCAGCTCACCCCAGGGGAATTCACCCCTCCACTTT | CASSSPQGNSPLHF
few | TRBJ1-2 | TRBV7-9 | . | TGTGCCAGCAGCTTAGACCGGACAGTTAACTATGGCTACACCTTC | CASSLDRTVNYGYTF
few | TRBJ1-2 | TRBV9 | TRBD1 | TGTGCCAGCAGCGCATGGACAGGGGCTCAGGATGGCTACACCTTC | CASSAWTGAQDGYTF
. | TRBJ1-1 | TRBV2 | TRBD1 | TGTGCCAGCAGTGAGACAGGGGGTCGGACTGAAGCTTTCTTT | CASSETGGRTEAFF
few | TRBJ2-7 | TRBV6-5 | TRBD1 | TGTGCCAGCAGTGGCCGGGACAGGGCGTCCGAGCAGTACTTC | CASSGRDRASEQYF
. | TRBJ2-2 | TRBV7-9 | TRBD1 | TGTGCCAGCAGCACCCCGGGACAGTTCACCGGGGAGCTGTTTTTT | CASSTPGQFTGELFF
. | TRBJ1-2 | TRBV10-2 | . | TGTGCCGTCGACAATGGTGGCTACACCTTC | CAVDNGGYTF
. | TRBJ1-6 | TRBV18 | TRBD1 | TGTGCCAGCTCACCGGACAGGAGAGAAACTTCACCCCTCCACTTT | CASSPDRRETSPLHF
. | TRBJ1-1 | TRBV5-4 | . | TGTGCCAGCAGTTTTGCCCGGGACACTGAAGCTTTCTTT | CASSFARDTEAFF
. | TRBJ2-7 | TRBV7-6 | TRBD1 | TGTGCCAGCAGCATAAGGGCTGGGACAGGGATCGACGAGCAGTACTTC | CASSIRAGTGIDEQYF
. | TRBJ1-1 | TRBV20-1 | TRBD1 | TGCCGACAGGGCGCCACTGAAGCTTTCTTT | CRQGATEAFF
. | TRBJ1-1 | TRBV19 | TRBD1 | TGTGCCAGTAGCACGGACAGGGGGAGAAGTGAAGCTTTCTTT | CASSTDRGRSEAFF
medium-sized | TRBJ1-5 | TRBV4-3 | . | TGCGCCAGCAGCCAAGATGGACTTACCCGGCAGCCCCAGCATTTT | CASSQDGLTRQPQHF
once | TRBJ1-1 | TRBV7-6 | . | TGTGCCAGCAGCTTATATAAGAACACTGAAGCTTTCTTT | CASSLYKNTEAFF
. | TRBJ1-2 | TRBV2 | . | TGTGCCAGCAGTGATGAGGGTTTAGACTATGGCTACACCTTC | CASSDEGLDYGYTF
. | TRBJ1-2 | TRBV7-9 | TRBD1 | TGTGCCAGCAGCTTCCGGGACAGGGAAGGCTACACCTTC | CASSFRDREGYTF
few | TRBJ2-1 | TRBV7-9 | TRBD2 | TGTGCCAGCAGCTTCCTAGCGGGAGAGCAGTTCTTC | CASSFLAGEQFF